This record looks at one T cell receptor beta chain sequence and its context. Germline values: CDR1 LNHDA, CDR2 SQIVND (reference sequence). This CDR3 comprises 16 residues. The ends lost 5 bases at V and 2 bases at J; junction bases unmatched: 11. Produced via immunoSEQ multiplex PCR; TCRdb's table is partial and in-frame only. The sample has some 62,000 clones, about 88% seen once; the top ten hold approximately 5%. This sample is drawn from a study of technical replicates of blood from a few donors. Sequenced input: PBMCs. This TCR was recovered from a human donor in good health. Some clones in this sample may be carry-over from other donors' samples. V and J are TRBV19 and TRBJ2-5, with 7 bases fitting TRBD1. The CDR3 loop reads CASSALHRGQQETQYF. DNA for the CDR3: TGTGCCAGTAGTGCTCTCCACAGGGGACAACAAGAGACCCAGTACTTC.